This is a list of T cell receptor beta chains from one sample in a study of molecular identifiers for immune sequencing clone quantification. TCRdb ran MiXCR on the PCR reads and lists one entry per CDR3 protein. Of fewer than 75,000 distinct CDR3 sequences in the sample, about 17% were seen once. The sequencing input was naive CD8+ T cells from blood, with Jurkat cell RNA spiked in. The receptors derive from a human donor in good health. Some libraries in this study had Jurkat cell RNA spiked in. Each CDR3 is given with its conserved first and last residue. Clone size, where shown, is once, few, many, or a class for clones that have expanded.

TRBV25-1	many	TRBJ1-1	CASSDWAGQGAFF
TRBV5-1	many	TRBJ1-1	CASSWGSPALEAFF
TRBV11-3	.	TRBJ2-7	CASSEPGLRGGEQYF
TRBV9	.	TRBJ2-7	CASSYGQGPSYEQYF
TRBV19	many	TRBJ2-3	CASSMTGGSADTQYF
TRBV2	many	TRBJ1-6	CATRPGAGGTPLHF
TRBV11-3	.	TRBJ2-1	CASSLAAVFSYNEQFF
TRBV20-1	many	TRBJ2-1	CSARDYDGQSEQFF
TRBV27	many	TRBJ1-2	CASSPTPANYGYTF
TRBV7-9	many	TRBJ2-1	CASSSTGDPGNEQFF
TRBV28	many	TRBJ1-4	CASSLPDLGQSEKLFF
TRBV6-5	.	TRBJ2-7	CASSYASEQYF
TRBV7-6	many	TRBJ2-3	CASSLRRTEGTDTQYF
TRBV7-9	medium-sized	TRBJ2-3	CASSGFAVTPDTDTQYF
TRBV10-3	many	TRBJ2-3	CAISEIIPRDRTDTQYF
TRBV10-3	many	TRBJ1-1	CAIRGEGTEAFF
TRBV12-3/TRBV12-4	many	TRBJ2-3	CASSPRTSTDTQYF
TRBV7-9	many	TRBJ1-2	CASSLGGGLSYGYTF
TRBV4-2	many	TRBJ2-5	CASSPAGQLSQETQYF
TRBV27	.	TRBJ1-2	CASSNRGNYGYTF
TRBV30	few	TRBJ2-7	CGWSPGGEQYF
TRBV5-4	few	TRBJ2-7	CASSLALGALPLEQYF
TRBV27	few	TRBJ1-6	CASSLGVGTVNSPLHF
TRBV28	many	TRBJ2-3	CASSDHPGLAGMSTDTQYF
TRBV6-2/TRBV6-3	.	TRBJ2-5	CASSYSWGRRETQYF
TRBV24-1	many	TRBJ2-2	CATRSRTNTGELFF
TRBV27	many	TRBJ2-1	CASSLGTGGRGQFF
TRBV7-9	many	TRBJ2-3	CASSLAGVWDTQYF
TRBV4-1	many	TRBJ2-7	CASSQGTGYPYEQYF
TRBV11-2	.	TRBJ2-7	CASSSWDFYEQCF
TRBV20-1	.	TRBJ2-5	CSATGTPGETQYF
TRBV14	many	TRBJ2-7	CASSLLTSGAYEQYF
TRBV11-2	many	TRBJ2-5	CASSSPDGQETQYF
TRBV7-9	.	TRBJ2-1	CASSLFQGGPYNEQFF
TRBV27	.	TRBJ1-1	CARSLGTGTEAFF
TRBV30	.	TRBJ2-3	CAWSVGGAGGFAVTQYF
TRBV7-9	many	TRBJ2-7	CASSEDYEQYF
TRBV20-1	many	TRBJ2-3	CSARTGGAYTDTQYF
TRBV11-3	few	TRBJ1-1	CASSARGVTEAFF
TRBV9	.	TRBJ2-5	CASSASPGPAGGKRKTQYF
TRBV28	few	TRBJ2-7	CASRAGTVVSYEQYF
TRBV13	.	TRBJ2-1	CASRFSGLGNEQFF
TRBV6-5	many	TRBJ2-3	CASSYLQGPTDTQYF
TRBV28	many	TRBJ2-7	CASSRTEYEQYF
TRBV25-1	.	TRBJ2-3	CTTLGPTGGDTQYF
TRBV2	many	TRBJ2-7	CAIRGPRSEQYF
TRBV19	many	TRBJ2-1	CASSPPPGQYYNEQFF
TRBV19	many	TRBJ1-1	CASSYRQTEAFF
TRBV4-1	many	TRBJ2-1	CASSHIQPGIWQFF
TRBV20-1	many	TRBJ2-7	CSARSFKDYSYEQYF
TRBV3-1	.	TRBJ2-1	CASSAPGLNPTYNEQFF
TRBV27	many	TRBJ2-7	CASSSGVAGAYEQYF
TRBV2	many	TRBJ2-7	CASRSGGTYEQYF
TRBV6-2/TRBV6-3	many	TRBJ2-7	CASSYWGQGRDEQYF
TRBV7-2	many	TRBJ2-5	CASSLWGPETQYF